A single sample gave rise to the 22 T cell receptor beta chains below, sequenced in a study of T cell clonotyping in hematopoietic cell transplantation. Clones were read by immunoSEQ multiplex PCR, and TCRdb kept only the in-frame ones, dropping some. Seen here are some 40,000 clones, around 96% observed once, and the top ten hold approximately 0.9%. Input material: peripheral blood mononuclear cells. The receptors derive from a man aged 25 to 40 in good health. Some clones in this sample may be carry-over from other donors' samples.

This chain joins TRBV7-9 and TRBJ1-6, with D possibly matching TRBD1 (6 bases). CDR3 length equals 17 residues. Germline-derived CDR1 and CDR2 are SEHNR and FQNEAQ (reference sequence). V dropped 1 base and J dropped 0 bases, with 10 bases sitting between them. The CDR3 spells CASSLDGGGSYNSPLHF. CDR3 in DNA: TGTGCCAGCAGCTTAGATGGAGGGGGCTCCTATAATTCACCCCTCCACTTT.

The V and J genes are TRBV13 and TRBJ1-2; D gene uncertain. V lost 1 base to trimming and J lost 7 bases, with 10 bases between them. The CDR3 extends over 13 amino acids. CDR1 PRHDT and CDR2 FYEKMQ come from the germline V gene (reference sequence). The chain's CDR3 is CASSLVATPGYTF. CDR3 coding DNA: TGTGCCAGCAGCTTAGTCGCGACCCCTGGCTACACCTTC.

The gene calls are TRBV5-6 and TRBJ1-1; D is ambiguous. The CDR3 length is 13 residues. V was cut by 0 bases and J by 8 bases, with 11 bases left in between. The germline CDR1 and CDR2 sequences are SGHDT and YYEEEE. CDR3 sequence reads: CASSLDLDGEAFF. The CDR3 nucleotides read TGTGCCAGCAGCTTGGATCTGGACGGAGAAGCTTTCTTT.

This chain uses TRBV5-1 with TRBJ2-7, with TRBD1 matching 8 bases. Germline CDR1 and CDR2: SGHRS and YFSETQ. This CDR3 contains 14 residues. V lost 5 bases to trimming and J lost 5 bases; unmatched junction nucleotides: 9. CDR3: CASRGQGSYDEQYF. CDR3 nucleotides: TGCGCCAGCAGAGGACAGGGAAGCTACGACGAGCAGTACTTC.

The chain carries TRBV4-3 and TRBJ2-1; D not certain. V was shortened by 1 base and J by 1 base, with 8 bases between the two germline ends. The CDR3 is 15 amino acids. Germline CDR1 LGHNA, CDR2 YSLEER. As DNA, the CDR3 is TGCGCCAGCAGCCAAGGTGACGGATCCTACAATGAGCAGTTCTTC. Translated: CASSQGDGSYNEQFF.

This chain links TRBV9 with TRBJ2-1; D could derive from TRBD1 or TRBD2 (5 bases each). Germline V gene data show CDR1 as SGDLS and CDR2 as YYNGEE. The ends were cut back, 3 bases at V and 8 bases at J, with 9 bases in the middle. CDR3 length: 12 residues. This CDR3 is CASSGRDHEQFF. CDR3 DNA: TGTGCCAGCAGCGGCCGGGACCATGAGCAGTTCTTC. The full variable domain, its missing parts supplied by reference TRBV9 and TRBJ2-1, is DSGVTQTPKHLITATGQRVTLRCSPRSGDLSVYWYQQSLDQGLQFLIQYYNGEERAKGNILERFSAQQFPDLHSELNLSSLELGDSALYFCASSGRDHEQFFGPGTRLTVL.

The rearrangement links TRBV4-3 to TRBJ1-1, with D unclear. The CDR3 length is 14 residues. V was cut by 0 bases and J by 2 bases, with 7 bases left in between. Germline V gene sequence: CDR1 LGHNA, CDR2 YSLEER. The CDR3 spells CASSQDAINTEAFF. CDR3 DNA sequence: TGCGCCAGCAGCCAAGATGCAATCAACACTGAAGCTTTCTTT.

CDR3 DNA: TGTGCCAGCAGCTACGGCCAGAACACTGAAGCTTTCTTT. Its protein product is CASSYGQNTEAFF. The chain joins TRBV11-2 to TRBJ1-1; D unclear. CDR1 and CDR2 from the germline V gene are SGHAT and FQNNGV. The CDR3 sequence is 13 residues long. The V gene lost 4 bases and the J gene lost 1 base, with 7 bases spanning the gap.

This chain uses TRBV19 with TRBJ1-2; a possible D gene is TRBD1 (6 bases). V shed 5 bases and J shed 3 bases, with 10 bases lying between them. CDR1 is LNHDA and CDR2 is SQIVND in the germline V gene (reference sequence). The CDR3 runs to 13 residues. Here the CDR3 reads CASSFSGDYGYTF. CDR3 bases: TGTGCCAGTAGTTTTTCAGGGGACTATGGCTACACCTTC.

This clone was recorded only once. The chain combines TRBV7-3 with TRBJ1-1, with D hard to call. The V end lost 5 bases, the J end lost 2 bases, and 9 bases lay between the germline ends. CDR3 length equals 13 residues. Germline lookup yields CDR1 SGHTA and CDR2 FQGTGA. The DNA of the CDR3 is TGTGCCAGCAGCGGGCCATTTAACACTGAAGCTTTCTTT. Translated: CASSGPFNTEAFF.

The chain carries TRBV6-4 and TRBJ1-1; D remains ambiguous. Per the germline V gene, CDR1 is MRHNA and CDR2 is SNTAGT. CDR3 length: 13 amino acids. Deletions cut 7 bases from V and 2 bases from J, with 11 bases between. CDR3 in amino acids: CASKFTENTEAFF. DNA for the CDR3: TGTGCCAGCAAGTTTACAGAAAACACTGAAGCTTTCTTT.

The rearrangement joins TRBV4-2 to TRBJ1-2, with TRBD1 identical over 7 bases. From germline, CDR1 is LGHNA and CDR2 YNFKEQ. The CDR3 contains 16 residues. The V gene end was trimmed by 3 bases and the J gene end by 0 bases; junction bases not matched to a gene: 7. The CDR3 region is CASSHLDRDSNYGYTF. CDR3 bases: TGTGCCAGCAGCCACCTAGACAGGGACTCTAACTATGGCTACACCTTC.

The CDR3 spells CASSFIGGFNEKLFF. In nucleotides, the CDR3 is TGTGCCAGCAGCTTCATCGGGGGATTCAATGAAAAACTGTTTTTT. This chain joins TRBV7-2 and TRBJ1-4; the D gene is possibly TRBD1 (5 bases). CDR3 length: 15 residues. V lost 3 bases to trimming and J lost 5 bases, with 13 bases between them. CDR1 is SGHTA and CDR2 is FQGNSA in the germline V gene.

This chain connects TRBV11-3 to TRBJ2-1, with 7 nucleotides matching TRBD1. Germline values: CDR1 SGHNT, CDR2 YENEEA. The CDR3 extends over 12 amino acids. J lost 9 bases, V lost 3 bases, and 2 bases had no gene match. CDR3 nucleotides: TGTGCCAGCAGCTTGACAGGGTTTGAGCAGTTCTTC. Translating it yields CASSLTGFEQFF.

J is TRBJ1-5 and V is TRBV27; a possible D gene is TRBD1 (6 bases). The V end was cut by 3 bases, the J end by 5 bases, with 20 bases between. Per germline, CDR1 MNHEY and CDR2 SMNVEV (reference sequence). The CDR3 length is 17 residues. The CDR3 nucleotides read TGTGCCAGCAGTTTTTTAGGAGACAGGCAAGGGGATCAGCCCCAGCATTTT. Amino acids: CASSFLGDRQGDQPQHF.

The V call is TRBV10-3, the J call TRBJ2-3; TRBD1 matches 7 bases. Germline V gene data show CDR1 as ENHRY and CDR2 as SYGVKD. Trimming at V came to 6 bases and at J to 4 bases, leaving 7 bases not matched to a gene. The length of the CDR3 is 14 residues. The CDR3: CAISKGQLADTQYF. The CDR3 DNA is TGTGCCATCAGCAAGGGACAGCTTGCAGATACGCAGTATTTT.

The V and J genes are TRBV6-5 and TRBJ1-4; a weak D match, TRBD1 (5 bases). V shed 5 bases and J shed 14 bases, with 18 bases lying between them. The CDR3 spans 13 residues. The germline gives CDR1 MNHEY, CDR2 SVGAGI. CDR3 sequence reads: CASSLRGQKVLFF. As DNA, the CDR3 is TGTGCCAGCAGTCTTCGGGGCCAAAAAGTTCTGTTTTTT.

This chain links TRBV7-3 with TRBJ2-2, with TRBD1 identical over 8 bases. V shed 5 bases and J 5 bases; nucleotides not matched to a gene: 7. This CDR3 spans 15 amino acids. From germline, CDR1 is SGHTA and CDR2 FQGTGA. The CDR3 DNA reads TGTGCCAGCAGCGCTGACAGGGGTTGGACCGGGGAGCTGTTTTTT. This translates into CASSADRGWTGELFF.

The chain links TRBV19 to TRBJ2-7; 8 bases line up with TRBD1. J gave up 2 bases and V 6 bases, and 6 bases lay outside the gene matches. Germline CDR1 LNHDA, CDR2 SQIVND (reference sequence). The CDR3 has 14 residues. CDR3: CASSLQGDAYEQYF. In nucleotides, the CDR3 is TGTGCCAGTAGCCTACAGGGGGACGCCTACGAGCAGTACTTC.

This chain uses TRBV29-1 with TRBJ2-7, with a weak D call TRBD1 (6 bases). V lost 4 bases, J lost 2 bases, and 15 bases lay in between. Looked up from germline, CDR1 is SQVTM and CDR2 is ANQGSEA. The CDR3 runs to 14 residues. Here the CDR3 DNA reads TGCAGCGTTGCGTCGGGACATCTCCCCTACGAGCAGTACTTC. Residues: CSVASGHLPYEQYF.

This CDR3 reads CASSQGLEGGNTIYF. CDR3 DNA: TGTGCCAGCAGCCAGGGGTTAGAGGGTGGAAACACCATATATTTT. The chain recombines TRBV4-2 with TRBJ1-3; no clear D gene. The CDR3 consists of 15 residues. The V gene's germline CDR1 is LGHNA and CDR2 YNFKEQ. V was shortened by 3 bases and J by 3 bases, with 12 bases between the two germline ends.

The CDR3: CASSAQTGGMNSPLHF. Here the CDR3 DNA reads TGTGCCAGTAGTGCCCAGACAGGGGGGATGAATTCACCCCTCCACTTT. V gene TRBV19 combines with J gene TRBJ1-6; 9 positions agree with TRBD1. The V segment lost 5 bases and the J segment 7 bases; nucleotides outside the gene matches: 9. The CDR3 contains 16 residues. In germline, CDR1 is LNHDA, CDR2 SQIVND (reference sequence). The variable domain in full, completed from reference TRBV19 and TRBJ1-6, reads DGGITQSPKYLFRKEGQNVTLSCEQNLNHDAMYWYRQDPGQGLRLIYYSQIVNDFQKGDIAEGYSVSREKKESFPLTVTSAQKNPTAFYLCASSAQTGGMNSPLHFGNGTRLTVT.